The sequence of this T cell receptor (beta chain) was determined in a study of vaccination effects on CD4 cells after COVID-19. The overall study: Participants completed two doses of the BNT162b2 or mRNA-1273 vaccine.

Notes on this clone: Its antigen is unidentified.

Study-wide points: Both infection-induced and vaccine-induced clones contracted markedly at late post-vaccination timepoints.

The CDR3 is made up of 16 amino acids. The germline V gene has CDR1 WSHSY and CDR2 SAAADI. V lost 6 bases to trimming and J lost 1 base; unmatched junction nucleotides: 8. Antigen-specific CD4+ T cells were first expanded with viral peptide pools by the ViraFEST assay and only then sequenced. Upon completion of more than 9 days in culture, CD4+ T cells were isolated. Vaccine recipients lacked prior SARS-CoV-2 infection and had negative nucleocapsid antibodies. After around 2 million PBMC were placed in each well, they were cultured with around 10 IU/ml IL-2 and around 10 ug/ml peptides. Each culture had half its medium swapped for IL-2 medium on days 3 and 7. Using immunoSEQ multiplex PCR, the repertoire was profiled, and TCRdb retains in-frame clones only, with some absent. Of around 71,000 clones listed, approximately 72% are singletons.

This rearrangement joins TRBV10-2 to TRBJ1-5, with 8 bases matching TRBD1. The sequence was obtained from a human donor who received a COVID-19 vaccine. Sequenced material: CD4+ T cells from PBMCs cultured with HCoV-OC43 spike peptides, taken before COVID-19 vaccination. Documented subset: HCoV-OC43 spike overlapping peptide pool stimulation. The CDR3 bases are TGCGCCAGCAGCCAAGACAGGGGCCTCAGCAATCAGCCCCAGCATTTT. Its protein is CASSQDRGLSNQPQHF.